This entry lists 7 T cell receptor beta chains sequenced from one sample in a study of T cell changes during pregnancy in multiple sclerosis. Profiling relied on immunoSEQ multiplex PCR, and the TCRdb table lists in-frame clones only, not all of them. The repertoire has roughly 93,000 clones, roughly 90% of them found once; the top ten carry 1.5% to 2%. The sequences come from peripheral blood, collected in the first trimester of pregnancy. The receptors originated from a female donor in good health, enrolled as a control in a pregnancy study.

The V gene is TRBV18, the J gene TRBJ1-2, with a tentative D call TRBD1 (5 bases). Per the germline V gene, CDR1 is KGHSH and CDR2 is LQKENI. The V and J ends lost 4 bases and 1 base respectively, with 7 bases between them. CDR3 length equals 13 residues. The CDR3 here is CASSLDSNYGYTF. Written as DNA, the CDR3 is TGTGCCAGCTCACTCGACAGTAACTATGGCTACACCTTC.

V is TRBV5-4 and J is TRBJ2-1, with D maybe TRBD2 (5 bases). The CDR3 contains 14 residues. Trimming took 1 base from V and 9 from J, leaving 14 bases between them. Per the germline V gene, CDR1 is SGHNT and CDR2 is YYREEE (reference sequence). In DNA, the CDR3 is TGTGCCAGCAGCTTGATTACTAGGTTCGGTGAGCAGTTCTTC. Translating it yields CASSLITRFGEQFF.

The chain joins TRBV4-1 to TRBJ2-3; 8 nucleotides agree with TRBD2. V lost 5 bases, J lost 5 bases, and 9 bases stayed unmatched. The CDR3 contains 15 residues. Germline V CDR1 and CDR2: MGHRA, YSYEKL. The CDR3, as DNA: TGCGCCAGCAGCTCCCGGGGGGGACCGGGAGATACGCAGTATTTT. Translated: CASSSRGGPGDTQYF.

The rearrangement uses TRBV7-9 and TRBJ1-3; D gene unclear. The CDR3 runs 15 residues. Trimming took off 5 bases at V and 4 bases at J, with 15 bases between the two ends. From germline, CDR1 is SEHNR and CDR2 FQNEAQ (reference sequence). The CDR3 DNA follows: TGTGCCAGCAGCCGGCGGACGGCGGGGGGAAACACCATATATTTT. Translating gives CASSRRTAGGNTIYF.

The rearrangement joins TRBV28 to TRBJ1-2, with D maybe TRBD1 (6 bases). This CDR3 is built from 12 residues. Trimming cost V 2 bases and J 7 bases, with 8 bases left between them. CDR1 is MDHEN and CDR2 is SYDVKM in the germline V gene. CDR3 loop: CASSLKGGGYTF. In nucleotides, the CDR3 is TGTGCCAGCAGTTTAAAAGGGGGTGGCTACACCTTC.

The rearrangement uses TRBV7-8 and TRBJ1-2; 9 nucleotides match TRBD1. CDR3 length: 15 amino acids. Per the germline V gene, CDR1 is SGHVS and CDR2 is FQNEAQ. V shed 5 bases and J 4 bases; nucleotides not matched to a gene: 8. Written as DNA, the CDR3 is TGTGCCAGCAGCATAGAGGACAGGGGATCCTATGGCTACACCTTC. Its translation is CASSIEDRGSYGYTF.

The chain joins TRBV9 to TRBJ1-2; 8 nucleotides agree with TRBD1. The germline CDR1 and CDR2 sequences are SGDLS and YYNGEE. After removal of 6 bases from V and 0 bases from J, the junction contained 13 bases not matched to a gene. The CDR3 totals 17 residues. The CDR3 is CASTSPGGLSANYGYTF. CDR3 nucleotides: TGTGCCAGCACCTCCCCAGGGGGCTTATCAGCTAACTATGGCTACACCTTC.